This T cell receptor beta chain is drawn from a study of cytomegalovirus exposure and HLA in healthy donors. Researchers ran the PCR with 60 Vbeta and 13 Jbeta primers. Assay used: immunoSEQ multiplex PCR; TCRdb lists only in-frame clones, some missing. This sample has roughly 170,000 clones, with 70% to 90% found just once. Remarks on this clone: Its antigen is still unknown.

General observations from the study: For most TCR beta V segments, an earlier analysis put the productive rate at about 87% or about 30% of the time. It was reported in a later analysis that an Asian-associated ancestry cluster showed fewer N-insertions than the roughly 710-donor mean.

Germline V gene sequence: CDR1 LNHDA, CDR2 SQIVND (reference sequence). This CDR3 region has 18 residues. V was clipped by 2 bases and J by 5 bases; unmatched bases: 16. The sequence was obtained from a woman aged 18-30 years in good health and CMV-seronegative. The chain couples TRBV19 to TRBJ2-5; 8 bases match TRBD1. Sample: PBMCs. CDR3 in amino acids: CASSIWTGMGSGWETQYF. DNA for the CDR3: TGTGCCAGTAGTATATGGACAGGGATGGGGAGTGGGTGGGAGACCCAGTACTTC.